Following are 24 T cell receptor beta chains from one sample sequenced in a study of Tregs in tolerant kidney transplant recipients. The table came from immunoSEQ multiplex PCR; TCRdb's copy has only in-frame clones and leaves some out. The table includes approximately 98,000 clones, almost 90% detected once. The sample consisted of CD4+ T cells from blood, taken before the transplant. The receptors originated from a human donor who received a combined kidney and bone marrow transplant.

The rearrangement joins TRBV5-4 to TRBJ2-7; 7 bases are a match to TRBD1. Germline V gene sequence: CDR1 SGHNT, CDR2 YYREEE (reference sequence). This CDR3 contains 16 residues. Germline trimming cut 4 bases from V and 0 bases from J; bases unmatched to any gene: 10. The CDR3 nucleotides read TGTGCCAGCAGCCCGGCAGGTTCAGGGGGCTCCTACGAGCAGTACTTC. Its translation is CASSPAGSGGSYEQYF.

The chain links TRBV7-2 to TRBJ2-7; the D gene is possibly TRBD2 (5 bases). There are 14 residues in the CDR3. CDR1 is SGHTA, CDR2 FQGNSA, per germline. V was trimmed by 5 bases and J by 3 bases, leaving 14 bases between them. The chain's CDR3 is CASSPGVKHYEQYF. CDR3 in DNA: TGTGCCAGCAGCCCCGGGGTAAAACACTACGAGCAGTACTTC.

The CDR3 loop reads CAISGQAGAVRNEQFF. In DNA form, the CDR3 reads TGTGCCATCAGTGGTCAAGCGGGAGCCGTCCGTAATGAGCAGTTCTTC. This chain links TRBV10-3 with TRBJ2-1; 8 bases fit TRBD2. Germline V CDR1 and CDR2: ENHRY, SYGVKD. V gave up 4 bases and J gave up 7 bases; unmatched junction bases: 12. The CDR3 contains 16 residues.

V gene TRBV6-1 combines with J gene TRBJ1-6; 10 nucleotides align to TRBD1. CDR1 is MNHNS and CDR2 is SASEGT in the germline V gene. V lost 6 bases and J lost 11; bases outside the gene matches: 4. The CDR3 spans 13 residues. CDR3 sequence reads: CASSPGQGAPLHF. The CDR3 DNA sequence: TGTGCCAGCAGCCCTGGACAGGGGGCACCCCTCCACTTT.

The chain couples TRBV2 to TRBJ2-7, with 7 bases identical to TRBD2. The V and J ends lost 3 bases and 2 bases, in that order; junction bases with no gene match: 7. CDR1 SNHLY and CDR2 FYNNEI come from the germline V gene. The CDR3 loop spans 15 amino acids. The CDR3 reads CASSEETSSPYEQYF. The DNA of the CDR3 is TGTGCCAGCAGTGAGGAGACTAGCTCCCCCTACGAGCAGTACTTC.

V and J are TRBV5-6 and TRBJ2-5; 15 nucleotides align to TRBD2. In germline, CDR1 is SGHDT, CDR2 YYEEEE. The junction had 10 bases not matched to a gene; V was cut back by 4 bases and J by 0 bases. The CDR3 runs 19 residues. The CDR3 sequence is CASSHSGTSGGTHQETQYF. The CDR3 DNA is TGTGCCAGCAGCCATTCAGGGACTAGCGGGGGGACCCACCAAGAGACCCAGTACTTC.

The J gene is TRBJ1-2, the V gene TRBV7-9; D is possibly TRBD1 (5 bases). V was clipped by 4 bases and J by 1 base, with 13 bases between them. Germline CDR1 reads SEHNR; CDR2 reads FQNEAQ (reference sequence). CDR3 size: 15 residues. CDR3 amino acids: CASSSLGGVNYGYTF. The CDR3 region has the DNA TGTGCCAGCAGCTCCCTTGGGGGGGTTAACTATGGCTACACCTTC. The variable domain in full, completed from reference TRBV7-9 and TRBJ1-2, reads DTGVSQNPRHKITKRGQNVTFRCDPISEHNRLYWYRQTLGQGPEFLTYFQNEAQLEKSRLLSDRFSAERPKGSFSTLEIQRTEQGDSAMYLCASSSLGGVNYGYTFGSGTRLTVV.

The chain carries TRBV5-1 and TRBJ2-3; D possibly corresponds to TRBD2 (5 bases). Germline V lookup: CDR1 SGHRS, CDR2 YFSETQ. V dropped 7 bases and J dropped 6 bases, with 12 bases sitting between them. The CDR3 length is 12 residues. CDR3 loop: CASSAAGDTQYF. The CDR3 nucleotides are TGCGCCAGCTCGGCCGCGGGCGATACGCAGTATTTT. The entire variable domain, with the rest obtained from reference TRBV5-1 and TRBJ2-3, is as follows: KAGVTQTPRYLIKTRGQQVTLSCSPISGHRSVSWYQQTPGQGLQFLFEYFSETQRNKGNFPGRFSGRQFSNSRSEMNVSTLELGDSALYLCASSAAGDTQYFGPGTRLTVL.

The chain uses TRBV6-1 and TRBJ2-7, with D possibly matching TRBD1 (5 bases). This CDR3 comprises 12 residues. With 5 bases removed from V and 7 bases from J, the gap between germline ends came to 12 bases. Germline-derived CDR1 and CDR2 are MNHNS and SASEGT. The CDR3 here is CASSTQGWEQYF. CDR3 sequence (DNA): TGTGCCAGCAGTACTCAGGGATGGGAGCAGTACTTC.

This clone was seen a few times. V gene TRBV18 combines with J gene TRBJ2-7, with D hard to call. Germline CDR1 is KGHSH and CDR2 is LQKENI. This CDR3 has 14 amino acids. V was cut by 0 bases and J by 7 bases, with 13 bases left in between. The CDR3 nucleotides read TGTGCCAGCTCACCACCGAGGAACACCTTGGAGCAGTACTTC. Its protein is CASSPPRNTLEQYF.

The chain employs TRBV7-2 and TRBJ2-7; perhaps TRBD2 as D (5 bases). The V end was cut by 9 bases, the J end by 0 bases, with 12 bases between. The CDR3 length is 13 residues. Per the germline V gene, CDR1 is SGHTA and CDR2 is FQGNSA. CDR3 sequence (DNA): TGTGCCAGTTCACTAGTTTCCTCCTACGAGCAGTACTTC. This sequence encodes CASSLVSSYEQYF.

This rearrangement joins TRBV19 to TRBJ1-5; 9 positions match TRBD1. Trimming at V came to 6 bases and at J to 5 bases, leaving 11 bases not matched to a gene. Looked up from germline, CDR1 is LNHDA and CDR2 is SQIVND (reference sequence). CDR3 length equals 16 residues. CDR3 nucleotides: TGTGCCAGTAGGGCTGAAGACAGGGGGATTGATCAGCCCCAGCATTTT. It translates to CASRAEDRGIDQPQHF.

CDR3 in amino acids: CASSPLGTPTYEQYF. CDR3 in DNA: TGTGCCAGCAGCCCCCTCGGGACTCCTACCTACGAGCAGTACTTC. This sequence joins TRBV11-2 and TRBJ2-7; D may be TRBD2 (6 bases). The CDR3 is 15 residues long. V gave up 5 bases and J gave up 2 bases, with 16 bases separating them. Germline CDR1 and CDR2: SGHAT and FQNNGV.

The chain couples TRBV19 to TRBJ1-2; 9 nucleotides line up with TRBD1. The ends lost 4 bases at V and 5 bases at J; junction bases unmatched: 5. Per germline, CDR1 LNHDA and CDR2 SQIVND (reference sequence). This CDR3 contains 14 residues. CDR3 residues: CASSTDRGGYGYTF. CDR3 sequence (DNA): TGTGCCAGTAGTACCGACAGGGGGGGGTATGGCTACACCTTC.

With respect to this clone: Distinct nucleotide sequences in the sample also encode this CDR3. This chain links TRBV4-1 with TRBJ1-5; TRBD1 might be the D (5 bases). CDR3 length: 16 residues. V lost 1 base and J 0 bases, leaving 10 bases between the germline ends. Per germline, CDR1 MGHRA and CDR2 YSYEKL. DNA for the CDR3: TGCGCCAGCAGCCAAGTTCAGGGTTATAGCAATCAGCCCCAGCATTTT. It encodes CASSQVQGYSNQPQHF.

The chain combines TRBV28 with TRBJ2-4, with 8 bases fitting TRBD2. V trimming: 4 bases; J trimming: 12 bases; junction bases outside the gene matches: 17. In germline, CDR1 is MDHEN, CDR2 SYDVKM. The CDR3 length is 16 residues. The CDR3 spells CASSSFPGGAGMGQYF. For the CDR3, the DNA is TGTGCCAGCAGTTCCTTCCCCGGGGGGGCAGGTATGGGTCAGTACTTC.

The DNA for the CDR3 is TGTGCCAGTAGTTCTAGGACAGGGAGGGTAGGTAATGAGCAGTTCTTC. This codes for CASSSRTGRVGNEQFF. The chain combines TRBV19 with TRBJ2-1; possibly TRBD1 for D (8 bases). From germline, CDR1 is LNHDA and CDR2 SQIVND (reference sequence). V lost 5 bases to trimming and J lost 7 bases, with 21 bases between them. The CDR3 has 16 amino acids.

This sequence joins TRBV5-1 and TRBJ1-5, with 9 bases aligning to TRBD1. The germline V gene has CDR1 SGHRS and CDR2 YFSETQ. The CDR3 covers 16 residues. Unmatched junction bases numbered 10, after V lost 4 bases and J lost 5 bases. CDR3 DNA: TGCGCCAGCAGCCCCGGGGGGACAGGGCTGGATCAGCCCCAGCATTTT. Translation: CASSPGGTGLDQPQHF.

The V gene is TRBV5-6, the J gene TRBJ2-7, with 10 bases matching TRBD1. CDR3 size: 14 residues. Germline V gives CDR1 SGHDT, CDR2 YYEEEE. The V segment lost 3 bases and the J segment 3 bases; nucleotides outside the gene matches: 3. The CDR3: CASSSGQGYYEQYF. DNA of the CDR3: TGTGCCAGCAGCTCGGGACAGGGGTACTACGAGCAGTACTTC.

CDR3 coding DNA: TGTGCCAGCAGCCCATACAGCTATGGCTACACCTTC. Residues: CASSPYSYGYTF. This chain joins TRBV6-5 and TRBJ1-2; D is ambiguous. The germline V gene has CDR1 MNHEY and CDR2 SVGAGI. This CDR3 is built from 12 residues. The germline V and J ends were trimmed by 6 bases and 4 bases, with 9 bases remaining between them.

In its sample, this clone was seen a few times. The chain carries TRBV15 and TRBJ1-5; 10 bases fit TRBD1. Germline V gene sequence: CDR1 LNHNV, CDR2 YYDKDF (reference sequence). The ends lost 0 bases at V and 3 bases at J; junction bases unmatched: 5. The CDR3 covers 17 residues. The CDR3 protein is CATSREGQGFNNQPQHF. Here the CDR3 DNA reads TGTGCCACCAGCAGAGAGGGACAGGGGTTCAACAATCAGCCCCAGCATTTT.

This clone was seen just once. The genes are TRBV5-8 and TRBJ2-1; D is unresolved. V lost 0 bases, J lost 0 bases, and 7 bases lay in between. Germline values: CDR1 SGHTS, CDR2 YDEGEE. The CDR3 consists of 15 residues. CDR3 loop: CASSLGPSSYNEQFF. CDR3 coding DNA: TGTGCCAGCAGCTTGGGCCCCAGCTCCTACAATGAGCAGTTCTTC.

The V gene is TRBV4-2, the J gene TRBJ1-1; 11 positions agree with TRBD1. The germline V gene has CDR1 LGHNA and CDR2 YNFKEQ. CDR3 length: 15 residues. V dropped 0 bases and J dropped 6; count of bases not matched to a gene: 3. CDR3 protein: CASSQDGQGAAEAFF. The CDR3 DNA sequence: TGTGCCAGCAGCCAAGATGGACAGGGGGCAGCTGAAGCTTTCTTT.

The V and J genes are TRBV28 and TRBJ2-7, with 10 bases matching TRBD1. The CDR3 has 14 residues. J lost 4 bases, V lost 10 bases, and 10 bases had no gene match. Germline V gene data show CDR1 as MDHEN and CDR2 as SYDVKM. CDR3 amino acids: CATLTRQGAYEQYF. In DNA, the CDR3 is TGTGCCACCTTAACCAGACAGGGGGCTTACGAGCAGTACTTC.